This T cell receptor beta chain is from a study of shared clonotypes between healthy human individuals. Repertoires were generated with immunoSEQ multiplex PCR, while TCRdb's copy carries only in-frame clones and drops some. The profile shows approximately 2.5 million clones, 80% to 95% of them singletons. The CDR3 contains 14 residues. Germline V gene data show CDR1 as SGHAT and CDR2 as FQNNGV. The V end was cut by 5 bases, the J end by 3 bases, with 14 bases between. V and J are TRBV11-2 and TRBJ2-7; D gene uncertain. The sequencing sample was made of naive CD4+ T cells from PBMCs. Subset specified: CD45RA+ positively selected. The receptor was derived from a man between 18 and 29 years old in good health. Some clones in this sample may be carry-over from other donors' samples. The CDR3 DNA reads TGTGCCAGCAGCCCACCCGGCACCCACTACGAGCAGTACTTC. Residues: CASSPPGTHYEQYF.